The rows below give T cell receptor beta chains drawn from one sample of a study of T cells in Graves' hyperthyroidism and ophthalmopathy. TCRdb itself ran the multiplex PCR reads through MiXCR, one entry per CDR3 protein. The sample shows 650,000 to 750,000 distinct CDR3 sequences, 14% of them seen only once. The material sequenced was blood. These receptors originate from a woman younger than 30 with Graves' hyperthyroidism. Each CDR3 is given with its conserved first and last residue. A D gene is named only where the DNA matches it firmly. Only some rows state a clone size, as once, few, many or a class for expanded clones.

-	TRBV4-1	TRBJ2-1	-	CASRKIRGSGGSYNEQFF	TGCGCCAGCCGAAAAATCCGGGGATCCGGCGGCTCCTACAATGAGCAGTTCTTC
-	TRBV30	TRBJ1-5	-	CAWSAFDGQPQHF	TGTGCCTGGAGCGCATTTGACGGCCAACCCCAGCATTTT
-	TRBV24-1	TRBJ2-1	few	CATSDLSDSYNEQFF	TGTGCCACCAGTGATTTGTCGGACAGTTACAATGAGCAGTTCTTC
TRBD1	TRBV7-2	TRBJ2-5	-	CASSSGQGLETQYF	TGTGCCAGCAGCTCCGGACAGGGGCTGGAGACCCAGTACTTC
TRBD2	TRBV4-1	TRBJ2-2	few	CASSQDSGTSGKSKNTGELFF	TGCGCCAGCAGCCAAGATTCCGGGACTAGCGGGAAGAGTAAGAACACCGGGGAGCTGTTTTTT
-	TRBV4-1	TRBJ2-7	-	CASSQAPTVEYEQYF	TGCGCCAGCAGCCAAGCTCCGACTGTAGAGTACGAGCAGTACTTC
TRBD1	TRBV3-1	TRBJ2-7	many	CASSPRTGELYEQYF	TGTGCCAGCAGCCCCCGGACAGGGGAGCTCTACGAGCAGTACTTC
TRBD2	TRBV20-1	TRBJ2-7	many	CSAILAGGPSEQYF	TGCAGTGCCATACTAGCGGGAGGGCCCAGCGAGCAGTACTTC
-	TRBV12-3/TRBV12-4	TRBJ2-7	many	CASSFIYHEQYF	TGTGCCAGCAGTTTCATCTACCACGAGCAGTACTTC
-	TRBV5-5	TRBJ2-1	-	CASSLGLVDVYNEQFF	TGTGCCAGCAGCCTAGGGCTAGTCGACGTTTACAATGAGCAGTTCTTC
TRBD2	TRBV6-2/TRBV6-3	TRBJ2-1	many	CASSSPTSGRKVYDNEQFF	TGTGCCAGCAGTTCGCCGACTAGCGGGAGGAAGGTATACGACAATGAGCAGTTCTTC
-	TRBV7-2	TRBJ1-1	-	CASSPSGPPEAFF	TGTGCCAGCAGCCCTTCGGGTCCTCCTGAAGCTTTCTTT
-	TRBV7-2	TRBJ2-3	-	CASSLTGILSTDTQYF	TGTGCCAGCAGCTTGACCGGGATCCTTAGCACAGATACGCAGTATTTT
-	TRBV5-1	TRBJ2-5	-	CASSLGALGGQETQYF	TGCGCCAGCAGCTTGGGGGCCTTAGGCGGGCAAGAGACCCAGTACTTC
TRBD1	TRBV2	TRBJ2-3	many	CASSPGTGAVDTQYF	TGTGCCAGCAGTCCCGGGACAGGGGCTGTAGATACGCAGTATTTT
-	TRBV15	TRBJ2-2	few	CATSRVGATGELFF	TGTGCCACCAGCAGAGTGGGGGCGACCGGGGAGCTGTTTTTT
TRBD1	TRBV28	TRBJ1-5	many	CASSPRDSYWGPQHF	TGTGCCAGCAGTCCGAGGGACAGCTACTGGGGGCCCCAGCATTTT
-	TRBV12-3/TRBV12-4	TRBJ2-3	many	CASSRTGGARIDTQYF	TGTGCCAGCAGCCGTACGGGGGGCGCGCGGATAGATACGCAGTATTTT
-	TRBV6-1	TRBJ1-1	few	CASRMGWNTEAFF	TGTGCCAGCAGAATGGGTTGGAACACTGAAGCTTTCTTT
TRBD2	TRBV28	TRBJ2-7	few	CASSLLRGRAGEQYF	TGTGCCAGCAGTTTGTTACGCGGGAGGGCCGGCGAGCAGTACTTC
-	TRBV20-1	TRBJ2-7	many	CSATGASYEQYF	TGCAGTGCTACGGGAGCGTCCTACGAGCAGTACTTC
-	TRBV4-1	TRBJ2-7	few	CASSHRLPGTYEQYF	TGCGCCAGCAGCCACCGACTGCCCGGCACCTACGAGCAGTACTTC
TRBD2	TRBV10-3	TRBJ2-2	few	CAIGTTNTGELFF	TGTGCCATCGGGACTACCAACACCGGGGAGCTGTTTTTT
-	TRBV7-6	TRBJ2-7	-	CASSRTGFGDEQYF	TGTGCCAGCAGCCGAACAGGGTTCGGCGACGAGCAGTACTTC
-	TRBV27	TRBJ1-4	many	CASSFRQSTNEKLFF	TGTGCCAGCAGTTTCCGACAATCAACTAATGAAAAACTGTTTTTT
-	TRBV14	TRBJ2-2	-	CASSLGAGWTGELFF	TGTGCCAGCAGCTTAGGAGCGGGTTGGACCGGGGAGCTGTTTTTT
TRBD1	TRBV5-5	TRBJ1-2	-	CASSLVGRTGIENTF	TGTGCCAGCAGCCTTGTCGGCCGGACAGGGATAGAGAACACCTTC
-	TRBV12-3/TRBV12-4	TRBJ2-1	few	CASSFPFVEQFF	TGTGCCAGCAGTTTCCCATTTGTTGAGCAGTTCTTC
-	TRBV6-1	TRBJ1-5	-	CASSSRAPGSNQPQHF	TGTGCCAGCAGTTCACGGGCCCCGGGGAGCAATCAGCCCCAGCATTTT
-	TRBV6-1	TRBJ2-1	few	CASRQLRRSEQFF	TGTGCCAGCAGACAGTTACGTAGGAGCGAGCAGTTCTTC
TRBD2	TRBV20-1	TRBJ2-5	many	CSARDRGGGLAGGRETQYF	TGCAGTGCTAGAGATCGTGGGGGGGGACTAGCGGGAGGTCGAGAGACCCAGTACTTC
TRBD2	TRBV12-3/TRBV12-4	TRBJ2-1	many	CASSSPKAGRAVHEQFF	TGTGCCAGCAGTTCCCCGAAAGCGGGAAGGGCCGTTCATGAGCAGTTCTTC
-	TRBV6-2/TRBV6-3	TRBJ1-1	-	CASSYSVITGREAAFF	TGTGCCAGCAGTTATTCTGTCATTACAGGGCGCGAGGCAGCTTTCTTT
-	TRBV20-1	TRBJ2-7	few	CSALYGRGGGNEQYF	TGCAGTGCTCTATACGGTAGAGGGGGAGGGAACGAGCAGTACTTC
TRBD2	TRBV5-1	TRBJ2-7	-	CASSFGGRIGTYEQYF	TGCGCCAGCAGCTTCGGCGGGAGAATCGGGACCTACGAGCAGTACTTC
TRBD2	TRBV28	TRBJ2-2	many	CASSSLGLAGGLYTGELFF	TGTGCCAGCAGTTCCCTCGGGTTAGCGGGAGGGCTCTACACCGGGGAGCTGTTTTTT
-	TRBV11-2	TRBJ2-3	few	CASSSRLGGQQYF	TGTGCCAGCAGCTCCCGGCTTGGGGGTCAGCAGTATTTT
TRBD1	TRBV12-5	TRBJ2-5	many	CASGLAGTGIQETQYF	TGTGCTAGTGGTTTGGCCGGGACAGGGATACAAGAGACCCAGTACTTC
TRBD2	TRBV6-1	TRBJ2-1	many	CASSERLGLAGSTEQFF	TGTGCCAGCAGTGAGCGTTTGGGACTAGCGGGTTCCACTGAGCAGTTCTTC
TRBD2	TRBV15	TRBJ2-7	few	CATSRDLPGLAAYEQYF	TGTGCCACCAGCAGAGATCTCCCGGGACTAGCGGCCTACGAGCAGTACTTC
-	TRBV4-1	TRBJ2-5	few	CASSQVEGVETQYF	TGCGCCAGCAGCCAAGTTGAGGGCGTGGAGACCCAGTACTTC
-	TRBV28	TRBJ1-1	few	CASTMGPTEAFF	TGTGCCAGCACCATGGGGCCCACTGAAGCTTTCTTT
-	TRBV19	TRBJ1-1	few	CASRRTERGEAFF	TGTGCCAGTCGGCGGACGGAGAGAGGTGAAGCTTTCTTT
TRBD1	TRBV20-1	TRBJ2-7	-	CSARDQKPRGTGVLDYEQYF	TGCAGTGCTAGAGATCAGAAGCCTCGCGGGACAGGGGTATTGGACTACGAGCAGTACTTC
-	TRBV3-1	TRBJ2-1	many	CASSQVADEQFF	TGTGCCAGCAGCCAAGTGGCCGATGAGCAGTTCTTC